A single sample is the source of the 30 T cell receptor beta chains below, sequenced in a study of blood T cell repertoires in COVID-19. Clones were sequenced by immunoSEQ multiplex PCR, and TCRdb holds only the in-frame ones, with some missing. The sample includes more than 300,000 clones, approximately 90% of them seen just once. Source material: PBMCs or T cells enriched from blood (not recorded which). The source is a woman aged 18 to 35 who had recovered from COVID-19.

V is TRBV2 and J is TRBJ1-2; D possibly corresponds to TRBD1 (5 bases). This CDR3 is built from 14 residues. CDR1 is SNHLY and CDR2 is FYNNEI in the germline V gene. Trimming removed 7 bases from V and 8 bases from J, with 20 bases in between. The CDR3 loop reads CASTNGGSDRGYTF. The CDR3, as DNA: TGTGCCAGCACGAACGGGGGGTCAGACCGCGGCTACACCTTC.

This chain uses TRBV5-6 with TRBJ1-4; possible D gene TRBD1, 5 bases. Trimming cost V 0 bases and J 8 bases, with 8 bases left between them. Germline V gene sequence: CDR1 SGHDT, CDR2 YYEEEE. The CDR3 length is 13 residues. Here the CDR3 reads CASSLGDWEKLFF. In nucleotides, the CDR3 is TGTGCCAGCAGCTTGGGGGACTGGGAAAAACTGTTTTTT.

The chain is built from TRBV7-3 and TRBJ1-4, with D possibly matching TRBD1 (5 bases). Germline CDR1 and CDR2: SGHTA and FQGTGA. Trimming stripped 4 bases from V and 8 bases from J, with 17 bases between. The CDR3 is 15 residues long. CDR3 protein: CASSSRGVGSEKLFF. CDR3 in DNA: TGTGCCAGCAGCTCCCGGGGGGTAGGATCGGAAAAACTGTTTTTT.

This rearrangement joins TRBV2 to TRBJ2-4; 7 bases align to TRBD1. Per the germline V gene, CDR1 is SNHLY and CDR2 is FYNNEI. The CDR3 sequence is 19 residues long. V shed 2 bases, J shed 4 bases, and the junction held 17 bases outside the gene matches. The CDR3 DNA sequence: TGTGCCAGCAGTGAATCTAGGCGACAGGGAAGCCACTATAAAAACATTCAGTACTTC. The encoded protein is CASSESRRQGSHYKNIQYF.

The CDR3 DNA reads as TGTGCCAGCAGCTTAGCAGGGGGCTGGGTGAGCACTGAAGCTTTCTTT. Translation: CASSLAGGWVSTEAFF. The chain recombines TRBV13 with TRBJ1-1; 8 bases map to TRBD1. CDR3 size: 16 residues. The J segment lost 4 bases and the V segment lost 1 base, leaving 8 bases of the junction unmatched. CDR1 and CDR2 from the germline V gene are PRHDT and FYEKMQ (reference sequence). The full variable domain, completed using reference TRBV13 and TRBJ1-1, is AAGVIQSPRHLIKEKRETATLKCYPIPRHDTVYWYQQGPGQDPQFLISFYEKMQSDKGSIPDRFSAQQFSDYHSELNMSSLELGDSALYFCASSLAGGWVSTEAFFGQGTRLTVV.

The V call is TRBV10-1, the J call TRBJ1-4, with D uncertain. CDR3 length: 14 residues. CDR1 and CDR2 from the germline V gene are WNHNN and SYGVQD (reference sequence). The V end was cut by 3 bases, the J end by 0 bases, with 5 bases between. CDR3 nucleotide sequence: TGCGCCAGCAGTGATCCAGCAACTAATGAAAAACTGTTTTTT. Encoded protein: CASSDPATNEKLFF.

The chain's CDR3 is CASSPSYGGLNTEAFF. CDR3 coding DNA: TGTGCCAGCAGCCCCAGTTACGGGGGATTGAACACTGAAGCTTTCTTT. This chain connects TRBV9 to TRBJ1-1, with D possibly matching TRBD1 (5 bases). The CDR3 contains 16 residues. V lost 4 bases to trimming and J lost 0 bases, with 16 bases between them. The germline V gene encodes CDR1 SGDLS and CDR2 YYNGEE. The entire variable domain, with the rest obtained from reference TRBV9 and TRBJ1-1, is as follows: DSGVTQTPKHLITATGQRVTLRCSPRSGDLSVYWYQQSLDQGLQFLIQYYNGEERAKGNILERFSAQQFPDLHSELNLSSLELGDSALYFCASSPSYGGLNTEAFFGQGTRLTVV.

The chain carries TRBV19 and TRBJ1-1, with a weak D call TRBD1 (6 bases). V lost 3 bases to trimming and J lost 11 bases, with 16 bases between them. The CDR3 sequence is 13 residues long. CDR1 and CDR2 from the germline V gene are LNHDA and SQIVND (reference sequence). This chain's CDR3 is CASSMYQSGDAFF. CDR3 nucleotide sequence: TGTGCCAGTAGTATGTACCAGTCAGGGGATGCTTTCTTT.

This clone has more than one count but fewer than ten. The chain carries TRBV5-6 and TRBJ1-4, with D possibly being TRBD1 (5 bases). The CDR3 is 17 amino acids. Between the trimmed V and J ends, which lost 5 bases and 7 bases, there was a span of 24 bases. Germline CDR1 and CDR2: SGHDT and YYEEEE. The CDR3 here is CASSDNRGTDHSEKLFF. CDR3 nucleotides: TGTGCCAGCAGTGATAACCGCGGGACGGACCATTCTGAAAAACTGTTTTTT.

This clone was picked up one time. This chain uses TRBV3-1 (or the pseudogene TRBV3-2) with TRBJ1-2; TRBD1 agrees at 7 bases. CDR1 LGHDT and CDR2 YNNKEL come from the germline V gene (reference sequence). Unmatched junction bases numbered 11, after V lost 4 bases and J lost 0 bases. There are 17 residues in the CDR3. The CDR3 DNA sequence: TGTGCCAGCAGCCCCCCTTTGGACAGGAGAGCTAACTATGGCTACACCTTC. Translation: CASSPPLDRRANYGYTF.

The V gene is TRBV7-2, the J gene TRBJ1-1, with a tentative D call TRBD1 (5 bases). Germline V gene lookup returns CDR1 SGHTA and CDR2 FQGNSA. There are 13 residues in the CDR3. Trimming removed 6 bases at V and 7 bases at J, with 15 bases between. For the CDR3, the DNA is TGTGCCAGCAGTCAACAGGTATCCTTTGAAGCTTTCTTT. Translating it yields CASSQQVSFEAFF.

The chain couples TRBV10-3 to TRBJ2-2; possible D gene TRBD1, 6 bases. Per germline, CDR1 ENHRY and CDR2 SYGVKD. V lost 2 bases and J 1 base, leaving 11 bases between the germline ends. The CDR3 covers 16 residues. CDR3 sequence: CAISEQGIGNTGELFF. Here the CDR3 DNA reads TGTGCCATCAGTGAGCAGGGGATTGGGAACACCGGGGAGCTGTTTTTT.

J is TRBJ1-1 and V is TRBV2; D gene uncertain. The CDR3 runs 16 residues. The germline V and J ends were trimmed by 1 base and 0 bases, with 12 bases remaining between them. Germline V gives CDR1 SNHLY, CDR2 FYNNEI. The CDR3 loop reads CASSEGGAYVNTEAFF. The CDR3 DNA is TGTGCCAGCAGTGAAGGGGGAGCCTATGTGAACACTGAAGCTTTCTTT.

This clone was recorded once. This chain links TRBV10-3 with TRBJ1-6; no clear D gene. V was clipped by 0 bases and J by 5 bases, with 8 bases between them. The CDR3 contains 15 residues. Germline values: CDR1 ENHRY, CDR2 SYGVKD. The CDR3 loop is CAISESLVHNSPLHF. The CDR3 DNA follows: TGTGCCATCAGTGAGTCACTAGTTCATAATTCACCCCTCCACTTT.

The CDR3 spells CASSQEEGRQWDGYTF. CDR3 nucleotide sequence: TGTGCCAGCAGCCAAGAGGAGGGACGGCAGTGGGATGGCTACACCTTC. The chain is built from TRBV3-1 (or the pseudogene TRBV3-2) and TRBJ1-2; perhaps TRBD1 as D (5 bases). Trimming cost V 0 bases and J 6 bases, with 17 bases left between them. The CDR3 is made up of 16 amino acids. Germline CDR1 and CDR2: LGHDT and YNNKEL (reference sequence).

The chain recombines TRBV9 with TRBJ2-1; 10 nucleotides agree with TRBD2. V trimming: 0 bases; J trimming: 5 bases; junction bases outside the gene matches: 5. CDR3 length: 16 residues. The germline CDR1 and CDR2 sequences are SGDLS and YYNGEE. The chain's CDR3 is CASSVAGTSADNEQFF. The CDR3 coding sequence is TGTGCCAGCAGCGTAGCCGGGACTAGCGCCGACAATGAGCAGTTCTTC.

This rearrangement joins TRBV4-1 to TRBJ1-1; unclear D gene. With 4 bases removed from V and 0 bases from J, the gap between germline ends came to 9 bases. The V gene's germline CDR1 is MGHRA and CDR2 YSYEKL. This CDR3 spans 14 amino acids. The CDR3 nucleotides read TGCGCCAGCAGCCGAGGAGGAATGAACACTGAAGCTTTCTTT. This sequence encodes CASSRGGMNTEAFF.

The chain has TRBV2 and TRBJ2-7; possible D gene TRBD1, 6 bases. Germline V gene sequence: CDR1 SNHLY, CDR2 FYNNEI. The CDR3 length is 13 residues. V was shortened by 8 bases and J by 1 base, with 12 bases between the two germline ends. The CDR3 nucleotides are TGTGCCAGCGCAGCTACAGGGTCCTACGAGCAGTACTTC. Translating it yields CASAATGSYEQYF. Full variable domain (missing parts from reference TRBV2 and TRBJ2-7): EPEVTQTPSHQVTQMGQEVILRCVPISNHLYFYWYRQILGQKVEFLVSFYNNEISEKSEIFDDQFSVERPDGSNFTLKIRSTKLEDSAMYFCASAATGSYEQYFGPGTRLTVT.

This chain uses TRBV6-5 with TRBJ1-2; D remains unclear. Germline CDR1 reads MNHEY; CDR2 reads SVGAGI. Between the trimmed V and J ends, which lost 6 bases and 8 bases, there was a span of 10 bases. The CDR3 sequence is 11 residues long. CDR3 nucleotides: TGTGCCAGCAGAGCAAGCTTCGGCTACACCTTC. Translated, it gives CASRASFGYTF.

CDR3 coding DNA: TGTGCCACCAGCTCGTCCTCCGGTCAGCCCCAGCATTTT. Translation: CATSSSSGQPQHF. The V and J genes are TRBV15 and TRBJ1-5; D is ambiguous. CDR3 length: 13 residues. The germline V gene has CDR1 LNHNV and CDR2 YYDKDF (reference sequence). Trimming removed 5 bases from V and 6 bases from J, with 11 bases in between. The whole variable domain, filled in from reference TRBV15 and TRBJ1-5, reads DAMVIQNPRYQVTQFGKPVTLSCSQTLNHNVMYWYQQKSSQAPKLLFHYYDKDFNNEADTPDNFQSRRPNTSFCFLDIRSPGLGDTAMYLCATSSSSGQPQHFGDGTRLSIL.

The chain carries TRBV24-1 and TRBJ2-1, with D possibly being TRBD1 (5 bases). The CDR3 contains 15 residues. V lost 0 bases to trimming and J lost 9 bases, with 14 bases between them. Germline CDR1 is KGHDR and CDR2 is SFDVKD. CDR3 amino acids: CATSDLLVDRREQFF. DNA for the CDR3: TGTGCCACCAGTGATTTGTTGGTTGACAGACGTGAGCAGTTCTTC.

J is TRBJ1-3 and V is TRBV5-1; D call uncertain. The CDR3 spans 14 residues. V lost 4 bases to trimming and J lost 4 bases, with 12 bases between them. CDR1 and CDR2 (germline): SGHRS, YFSETQ. Here the CDR3 reads CASSITATGNTIYF. The DNA of the CDR3 is TGCGCCAGCAGCATAACAGCTACGGGAAACACCATATATTTT.

The chain combines TRBV12-3 or TRBV12-4 with TRBJ1-1; no reliable D call. V lost 6 bases, J lost 8 bases, and 13 bases lay in between. The CDR3 sequence is 12 residues long. CDR3 nucleotide sequence: TGTGCCAGCAGCCAGGCCGCATCCGAAGCTTTCTTT. This gives the protein CASSQAASEAFF.

The genes are TRBV2 and TRBJ1-1, with 8 bases fitting TRBD1. The CDR3 extends over 15 amino acids. V dropped 5 bases and J dropped 4; count of bases not matched to a gene: 9. The V gene's germline CDR1 is SNHLY and CDR2 FYNNEI. CDR3 coding DNA: TGTGCCAGCAGTACAGAGACAGGGGTCGGCACTGAAGCTTTCTTT. This sequence encodes CASSTETGVGTEAFF.

The chain combines TRBV18 with TRBJ1-2; 7 bases line up with TRBD1. The CDR3 totals 15 residues. V was pared by 2 bases and J by 4 bases, with 7 bases of the junction left unmatched. The germline gives CDR1 KGHSH, CDR2 LQKENI. The CDR3 loop reads CASSPRDSPLYGYTF. The CDR3 DNA reads TGTGCCAGCTCACCAAGGGACAGCCCACTCTATGGCTACACCTTC.

This chain joins TRBV6-5 and TRBJ2-1; D may be TRBD2 (6 bases). The V end was cut by 0 bases, the J end by 6 bases, with 12 bases between. The CDR3 extends over 15 amino acids. Per the germline V gene, CDR1 is MNHEY and CDR2 is SVGAGI. The CDR3 loop is CASSYSLDSGNEQFF. The CDR3 bases are TGTGCCAGCAGTTACTCCCTAGATAGCGGCAATGAGCAGTTCTTC.

The chain employs TRBV5-4 and TRBJ1-1, with 7 bases matching TRBD1. The CDR3 has 17 amino acids. J gave up 1 base and V 4 bases, and 13 bases lay outside the gene matches. Germline V gene data show CDR1 as SGHNT and CDR2 as YYREEE (reference sequence). CDR3 DNA sequence: TGTGCCAGCAGCGACGGAACAGGGGTGGTAAAGAACACTGAAGCTTTCTTT. This sequence encodes CASSDGTGVVKNTEAFF.

The genes are TRBV19 and TRBJ2-1; TRBD2 might be the D (6 bases). With 3 bases removed from V and 7 bases from J, the gap between germline ends came to 16 bases. Per the germline V gene, CDR1 is LNHDA and CDR2 is SQIVND (reference sequence). The CDR3 is 15 amino acids. The CDR3 DNA reads TGTGCCAGTAGTATGGACATCTATGGAGGGAATGAGCAGTTCTTC. It specifies CASSMDIYGGNEQFF.

V is TRBV10-3 and J is TRBJ2-1, with D possibly TRBD1 on 5 matching bases. This CDR3 region has 13 residues. V was cut by 8 bases and J by 6 bases, with 14 bases left in between. The germline V gene has CDR1 ENHRY and CDR2 SYGVKD. In DNA form, the CDR3 reads TGTGCCATCTCCAGGGAATCAATCAATGAGCAGTTCTTC. Its translation is CAISRESINEQFF.

The chain couples TRBV24-1 to TRBJ2-1, with 9 bases aligning to TRBD1. The ends lost 5 bases at V and 9 bases at J; junction bases unmatched: 10. Germline CDR1 and CDR2: KGHDR and SFDVKD. CDR3 length equals 15 residues. The CDR3 here is CATSVRDRELSEQFF. The CDR3 nucleotides read TGTGCCACCAGTGTACGGGACAGGGAACTGAGTGAGCAGTTCTTC.